These 9 T cell receptor beta chains were all obtained from the same sample, sequenced in a study of T cell repertoires in cytomegalovirus infection. TCRdb used MiXCR to reprocess the reads, holding one entry per CDR3 protein. The data contain 250,000 or so distinct CDR3 sequences, around 9% of them singletons. Material for sequencing was PBMCs. Receptors were obtained from a human donor in good health (CMV status not recorded). Some clones in this sample may be carry-over from other donors' samples.

This clonotype was observed a handful of times. The V call is TRBV27, the J call TRBJ1-5; no clear D. The V end lost 2 bases, the J end lost 0 bases, and 8 bases lay between the germline ends. Looked up from germline, CDR1 is MNHEY and CDR2 is SMNVEV (reference sequence). The CDR3 has 15 residues. The CDR3 coding sequence is TGTGCCAGCAGTTTAAAGGCGGGTAGCAATCAGCCCCAGCATTTT. Translating it yields CASSLKAGSNQPQHF.

This clonotype was seen many times. The chain has TRBV7-2 and TRBJ1-1; 9 nucleotides agree with TRBD1. The germline V gene encodes CDR1 SGHTA and CDR2 FQGNSA. The CDR3 runs 17 residues. The J segment lost 13 bases and the V segment lost 1 base, leaving 19 bases of the junction unmatched. CDR3 amino acids: CASSLVPRVTGGKRDFF. CDR3 bases: TGTGCCAGCAGCTTAGTGCCCCGGGTAACAGGGGGCAAGCGTGATTTCTTT.

This clonotype was seen many times. The chain recombines TRBV24-1 with TRBJ1-5, with D perhaps matching TRBD1 (5 bases). The germline V gene encodes CDR1 KGHDR and CDR2 SFDVKD. This CDR3 contains 14 residues. V gave up 4 bases and J gave up 10 bases, with 16 bases separating them. The CDR3 is CATSDAGTLLPQHF. As DNA, the CDR3 is TGTGCCACCAGTGACGCCGGGACCCTATTACCCCAGCATTTT.

This clonotype has at least ten counts. V gene TRBV7-3 combines with J gene TRBJ2-1; 9 nucleotides align to TRBD2. V gave up 1 base and J gave up 5 bases; unmatched junction bases: 3. Germline V gives CDR1 SGHTA, CDR2 FQGTGA. The CDR3 runs to 15 residues. The CDR3 DNA follows: TGTGCCAGCAGCTTAAATGGCGGGGGGGACAATGAGCAGTTCTTC. Translating it yields CASSLNGGGDNEQFF.

This clonotype was detected many times. The chain couples TRBV7-2 to TRBJ1-1, with D hard to call. CDR1 SGHTA and CDR2 FQGNSA come from the germline V gene. Trimming cost V 0 bases and J 7 bases, with 12 bases left between them. The CDR3 has 14 residues. CDR3 amino acids: CASSLAGARGEAFF. CDR3 sequence (DNA): TGTGCCAGCAGCTTAGCTGGTGCCCGGGGTGAAGCTTTCTTT.

The V call is TRBV30, the J call TRBJ2-1; D may be TRBD2 (5 bases). V gave up 1 base and J gave up 2 bases, with 12 bases separating them. CDR1 is GTSNPN and CDR2 is SVGIG in the germline V gene (reference sequence). This CDR3 comprises 15 residues. CDR3 in amino acids: CAWSGGPGTYNEQFF. CDR3 sequence (DNA): TGTGCCTGGAGTGGAGGGCCGGGGACCTACAATGAGCAGTTCTTC.

Only a few counts were recorded for this clonotype. The chain joins TRBV29-1 to TRBJ2-5; unclear D gene. Trimming pared 2 bases from V and 9 bases from J, leaving 13 bases between. Germline V gene sequence: CDR1 SQVTM, CDR2 ANQGSEA. This CDR3 spans 12 amino acids. CDR3 bases: TGCAGCGTTGAAAAGGGATTCGCGGCCCAGTACTTC. It codes for CSVEKGFAAQYF. The whole variable domain, remainder taken from reference TRBV29-1 and TRBJ2-5, is SAVISQKPSRDICQRGTSLTIQCQVDSQVTMMFWYRQQPGQSLTLIATANQGSEATYESGFVIDKFPISRPNLTFSTLTVSNMSPEDSSIYLCSVEKGFAAQYFGPGTRLLVL.

This clonotype has only a few counts. The rearrangement links TRBV5-1 to TRBJ1-1; no clear D gene. The CDR3 consists of 14 residues. From germline, CDR1 is SGHRS and CDR2 YFSETQ. Trimming shortened V by 0 bases and J by 1 base, and 7 bases separated the two germline ends. The CDR3 loop is CASSLETGNTEAFF. As DNA, the CDR3 is TGCGCCAGCAGCTTGGAAACGGGGAACACTGAAGCTTTCTTT.

The table lists this clonotype with many counts. The genes are TRBV6-2 or TRBV6-3 and TRBJ2-1; no definite D call. Germline values: CDR1 MNHEY, CDR2 SVGEGT. The CDR3 loop spans 13 amino acids. Trimming cost V 5 bases and J 7 bases, with 12 bases left between them. The CDR3 nucleotides read TGTGCCAGCAGTCCCCCCGAAGGGAATGAGCAGTTCTTC. Its translation is CASSPPEGNEQFF.